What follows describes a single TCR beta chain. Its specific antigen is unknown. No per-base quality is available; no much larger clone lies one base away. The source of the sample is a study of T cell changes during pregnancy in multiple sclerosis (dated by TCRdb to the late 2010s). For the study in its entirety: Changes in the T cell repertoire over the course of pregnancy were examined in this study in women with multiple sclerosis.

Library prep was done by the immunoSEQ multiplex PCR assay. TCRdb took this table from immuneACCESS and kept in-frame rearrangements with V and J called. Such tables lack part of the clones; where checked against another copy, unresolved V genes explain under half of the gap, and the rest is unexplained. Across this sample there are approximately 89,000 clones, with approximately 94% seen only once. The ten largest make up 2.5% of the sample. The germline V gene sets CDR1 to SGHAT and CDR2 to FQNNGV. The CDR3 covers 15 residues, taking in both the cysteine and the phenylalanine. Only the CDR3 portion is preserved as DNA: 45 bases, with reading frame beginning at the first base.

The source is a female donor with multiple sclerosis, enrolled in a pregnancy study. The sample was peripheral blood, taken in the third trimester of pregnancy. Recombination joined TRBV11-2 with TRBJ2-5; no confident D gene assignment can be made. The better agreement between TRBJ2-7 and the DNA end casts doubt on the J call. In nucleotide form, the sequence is TGTGCCAGCAGCTTAGTTTTGCGGCGGTTCTACGAGCAGTACTTC. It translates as CASSLVLRRFYEQYF.